This T cell receptor beta chain was sequenced for a study of blood T cell repertoires in COVID-19. Whole-study context: Acute-phase and convalescent COVID-19 samples originated in the United States, Italy and Spain. From T cells, B-cell-depleted T cells, or PBMCs came the material, which was cDNA or gDNA.

Seattle's cohort entered during active infection and was followed longitudinally. The CDR3 length is 14 residues. V lost 5 bases and J lost 8; bases outside the gene matches: 4. Looked up from germline, CDR1 is KGHSH and CDR2 is LQKENI. In the original workflow: Amplification of reference gene primers was used by the study to estimate nucleated cell counts. Libraries were prepared by immunoSEQ multiplex PCR; TCRdb keeps only in-frame clonotypes and omits some of them. The DNA gave D and trimming, while V, J and clone size come from that table. The top ten hold 5.2% of the sample, which has some 240,000 clones, 82% seen once.

Sequenced sample: peripheral blood. The clonotype was recovered from a woman in her 70s with COVID-19, enrolled during active disease. This chain connects TRBV18 to TRBJ1-4, with 11 bases that match TRBD1. CDR3 in DNA: TGTGCCAGCTCAACGGGACAGGGGGACGAAAAACTGTTTTTT. It yields the protein CASSTGQGDEKLFF.